The next 5 T cell receptor beta chains were all read from a single sample in a study of shared clonotypes between healthy human individuals. The data were produced by immunoSEQ multiplex PCR, yet TCRdb's version contains in-frame clones alone and is incomplete. The data hold around 2.3 million clones, with approximately 95% observed a single time. Material: naive CD4+ T cells sorted from blood. As to subset: CD45RA+ positively selected. The receptor source for this set is a man aged 18 to 30 in good health.

The chain combines TRBV6-1 with TRBJ2-7; D possibly corresponds to TRBD1 (5 bases). Germline V gene sequence: CDR1 MNHNS, CDR2 SASEGT. V was clipped by 7 bases and J by 5 bases, with 21 bases between them. The CDR3 is made up of 15 amino acids. This CDR3 is CASNLPTEQLNEQYF. The CDR3 coding sequence is TGTGCCAGCAACTTACCGACAGAACAACTTAACGAGCAGTACTTC.

The genes are TRBV21-1 and TRBJ1-2. TRBV21-1 is a recognized pseudogene. This CDR3 has 19 residues. The CDR3 DNA is TGTGCCAGCAGTTCCAAAAGCCGACCGGGACGGGCGATATGGTATGGCTACACCTTC. It encodes CASSSKSRPGRAIWYGYTF.

The genes are TRBV7-9 and TRBJ2-5; TRBD2 agrees at 10 bases. The germline CDR1 and CDR2 sequences are SEHNR and FQNEAQ (reference sequence). The CDR3 consists of 15 residues. V lost 4 bases and J lost 4; bases outside the gene matches: 6. The CDR3: CASSYSGGVLETQYF. CDR3 DNA sequence: TGTGCCAGCAGCTACAGCGGGGGGGTGCTAGAGACCCAGTACTTC.

The chain joins TRBV29-1 to TRBJ2-3; the match to TRBD2 covers 9 bases. Trimming took 0 bases from V and 3 from J; bases not matched to a gene: 10. CDR1 and CDR2 from the germline V gene are SQVTM and ANQGSEA. This CDR3 has 17 amino acids. The CDR3 loop reads CSVEDAAGGPLTDTQYF. The CDR3, as DNA: TGCAGCGTTGAAGACGCGGCGGGAGGGCCTTTAACAGATACGCAGTATTTT.

In its sample, this clone was seen once. The chain recombines TRBV9 with TRBJ1-2, with 8 bases lining up with TRBD1. The CDR3 length is 18 residues. J lost 6 bases, V lost 3 bases, and 19 bases had no gene match. Germline V gives CDR1 SGDLS, CDR2 YYNGEE. CDR3 loop: CASSAQDRATITQHGYTF. As DNA, the CDR3 is TGTGCCAGCAGCGCGCAGGACAGGGCGACTATTACGCAGCATGGCTACACCTTC.